Many counts were recorded for the clone carrying this T cell receptor beta chain. What it recognizes is unknown. These data belong to a study of CD8 T cells in ankylosing spondylitis. V shed 4 bases, J shed 4 bases, and the junction held 6 bases outside the gene matches. The CDR3 runs 15 residues. Per germline, CDR1 SGHRS and CDR2 YFSETQ. General study results and limits: Within ankylosing spondylitis blood, a TCR beta motif made up of several highly homologous variants appeared to be characteristic. The clones that were linked to disease were reported to be significantly enriched in matched synovial fluid samples from ankylosing spondylitis patients.

TCRdb passed the 5' RACE reads through MiXCR, listing each CDR3 protein once. This sample has just under 95,000 distinct CDR3 sequences, with roughly 9.6% found just once. The specimen sequenced was blood, either unsorted or a sorted T cell fraction (not recorded which). The origin of this receptor is a male donor with ankylosing spondylitis or in good health (not recorded which). The chain has TRBV5-1 and TRBJ1-5; 9 nucleotides match TRBD1. The CDR3 DNA sequence: TGCGCCAGCAGCGCAGGGACAGGGAATAATCAGCCCCAGCATTTT. It codes for CASSAGTGNNQPQHF.